What follows are 25 T cell receptor beta chains derived from one specimen sequenced in a study of OX40 agonist ivuxolimab in advanced cancers. TCRdb's table, derived via immunoSEQ multiplex PCR, lists solely in-frame clones and lacks some. The sample holds 50,000 to 65,000 clones, around 80% seen once. The input for sequencing was CD4+ or CD8+ T cells sorted from blood, taken in a trial of the OX40 agonist ivuxolimab. These receptors all stem from an adult with an advanced solid tumor such as melanoma, head and neck, liver or kidney cancer.

This clone was seen a handful of times. V and J are TRBV7-7 and TRBJ1-5; 8 positions match TRBD1. The CDR3 is made up of 15 amino acids. Germline assignment: CDR1 SSHAT and CDR2 FNYEAQ (reference sequence). The junction had 5 bases not matched to a gene; V was cut back by 1 base and J by 6 bases. For the CDR3, the DNA is TGTGCCAGCAGCTTAGTCAGGGGGCATGTTCAGCCCCAGCATTTT. Its translation is CASSLVRGHVQPQHF.

The chain has TRBV5-6 and TRBJ2-3; 7 positions match TRBD1. This CDR3 is built from 15 residues. CDR1 and CDR2 (germline): SGHDT, YYEEEE. Losses at the gene ends were 2 bases for V and 4 bases for J; bases not matched to a gene: 7. This chain's CDR3 is CASSFIGGAADTQYF. The CDR3 DNA sequence: TGTGCCAGCAGCTTTATAGGGGGCGCCGCAGATACGCAGTATTTT.

The rearrangement links TRBV14 to TRBJ1-3; 9 nucleotides align to TRBD1. The CDR3 has 18 residues. The V and J ends lost 1 base and 1 base, in that order; junction bases with no gene match: 8. CDR1 is SGHDN, CDR2 FVKESK, per germline. CDR3: CASSQVRPGQGSGNTIYF. DNA for the CDR3: TGTGCCAGCAGCCAAGTACGACCGGGACAGGGTTCTGGAAACACCATATATTTT.

J is TRBJ1-6 and V is TRBV10-3; 8 positions agree with TRBD1. CDR1 is ENHRY and CDR2 is SYGVKD in the germline V gene. The CDR3 extends over 16 amino acids. V lost 5 bases, J lost 7 bases, and 10 bases stayed unmatched. CDR3 coding DNA: TGTGCCATCAGTCCCACAGGAGGGACAGGAAATTCACCCCTCCACTTT. This sequence encodes CAISPTGGTGNSPLHF.

This chain joins TRBV5-8 and TRBJ1-5; 11 bases fit TRBD1. Germline CDR1 and CDR2: SGHTS and YDEGEE. The CDR3 is 14 amino acids. The V gene end was trimmed by 4 bases and the J gene end by 6 bases; junction bases not matched to a gene: 3. The CDR3 is CASSKDRGRQPQHF. CDR3 nucleotide sequence: TGTGCCAGCAGCAAGGACAGGGGGCGTCAGCCCCAGCATTTT.

About this clone: This CDR3 is also generated by other DNA sequences in the sample. The rearrangement uses TRBV2 and TRBJ2-1; D is ambiguous. This CDR3 contains 11 residues. Per the germline V gene, CDR1 is SNHLY and CDR2 is FYNNEI. V shed 9 bases and J shed 4 bases, with 7 bases lying between them. CDR3 nucleotide sequence: TGTGCCAGTAGTCTTTACAATGAGCAGTTCTTC. Amino acids: CASSLYNEQFF.

This chain links TRBV7-9 with TRBJ2-2, with 8 bases fitting TRBD2. The length of the CDR3 is 16 residues. Germline CDR1 reads SEHNR; CDR2 reads FQNEAQ (reference sequence). V lost 3 bases, J lost 1 base, and 4 bases stayed unmatched. The CDR3: CASSLPAGGNTGELFF. The CDR3 bases are TGTGCCAGCAGCTTGCCGGCGGGGGGGAACACCGGGGAGCTGTTTTTT.

CDR3 amino acids: CASSVGPDTQYF. DNA of the CDR3: TGTGCCAGTAGTGTCGGGCCAGATACGCAGTATTTT. This sequence joins TRBV19 and TRBJ2-3; D gene ambiguous. This CDR3 is 12 amino acids long. Between the trimmed V and J ends, which lost 5 bases and 4 bases, there was a span of 7 bases. Per germline, CDR1 LNHDA and CDR2 SQIVND (reference sequence).

The chain carries TRBV5-1 and TRBJ1-4; D perhaps matches TRBD1 (6 bases). The CDR3 spans 14 residues. V lost 1 base to trimming and J lost 5 bases, with 9 bases between them. Germline V gives CDR1 SGHRS, CDR2 YFSETQ. The CDR3 DNA reads as TGCGCCAGCAGCTTGACAGGGAGGAATGAAAAACTGTTTTTT. As protein: CASSLTGRNEKLFF. Using reference TRBV5-1 and TRBJ1-4 for the parts outside the CDR3, the full variable domain is KAGVTQTPRYLIKTRGQQVTLSCSPISGHRSVSWYQQTPGQGLQFLFEYFSETQRNKGNFPGRFSGRQFSNSRSEMNVSTLELGDSALYLCASSLTGRNEKLFFGSGTQLSVL.

The V gene is TRBV10-2, the J gene TRBJ1-4, with D maybe TRBD1 (5 bases). Deletions cut 3 bases from V and 7 bases from J, with 15 bases between. CDR1 is WSHSY and CDR2 is SAAADI in the germline V gene. The CDR3 sequence is 15 residues long. CDR3 DNA: TGCGCCAGCAGTGAAGAGGAACGGGGCGGTGAAAAACTGTTTTTT. Protein product: CASSEEERGGEKLFF.

CDR3 DNA: TGTGCCAGTAGACACCCCAGGGGGGCCCCTGAAGCTTTCTTT. Translating it yields CASRHPRGAPEAFF. The chain joins TRBV19 to TRBJ1-1, with 7 bases matching TRBD1. CDR1 and CDR2 from the germline V gene are LNHDA and SQIVND (reference sequence). With V trimmed by 6 bases and J by 6 bases, 10 bases remained unmatched. The CDR3 totals 14 residues.

This clone was detected a few times. V and J are TRBV19 and TRBJ2-7; either TRBD1 or TRBD2 may supply D (5 bases each). The germline V gene has CDR1 LNHDA and CDR2 SQIVND (reference sequence). The V and J ends lost 10 bases and 0 bases respectively, with 16 bases between them. The CDR3 has 14 amino acids. The CDR3 nucleotides are TGTGCCACTTCGACGGGGCTGAGCTCCTACGAGCAGTACTTC. It yields the protein CATSTGLSSYEQYF.

Here the CDR3 reads CASSLSPGPELFF. The CDR3 DNA sequence: TGTGCCAGCAGCCTCAGTCCAGGGCCGGAGCTGTTTTTT. The rearrangement uses TRBV7-3 and TRBJ2-2; tentative D call: TRBD1 (5 bases). This CDR3 is 13 amino acids long. Looked up from germline, CDR1 is SGHTA and CDR2 is FQGTGA. The V end lost 5 bases, the J end lost 10 bases, and 14 bases lay between the germline ends.

This chain uses TRBV6-6 with TRBJ1-1, with D unresolved. Looked up from germline, CDR1 is MNHNY and CDR2 is SVGAGI (reference sequence). The CDR3 spans 11 residues. V lost 7 bases to trimming and J lost 4 bases, with 7 bases between them. The CDR3 DNA is TGTGCCAGCAAGGCAGCCACTGAAGCTTTCTTT. Protein sequence: CASKAATEAFF.

V usage is TRBV5-5 and J usage is TRBJ2-7; a possible D gene is TRBD2 (5 bases). CDR1 is SGHKS, CDR2 YYEKEE, per germline (reference sequence). The CDR3 covers 13 residues. V was clipped by 1 base and J by 3 bases, with 8 bases between them. The CDR3 protein is CASSLRGFYEQYF. The CDR3 region has the DNA TGTGCCAGCAGCTTGCGCGGGTTCTACGAGCAGTACTTC.

The chain has TRBV7-9 and TRBJ2-1; 11 nucleotides align to TRBD1. The CDR3 sequence is 14 residues long. The V gene end was trimmed by 4 bases and the J gene end by 8 bases; junction bases not matched to a gene: 4. CDR1 SEHNR and CDR2 FQNEAQ come from the germline V gene (reference sequence). In DNA, the CDR3 is TGTGCCAGCAGCTCACGGACAGGGGGCGATGAGCAGTTCTTC. This codes for CASSSRTGGDEQFF.

CDR3 bases: TGTGCCAGCACGCCTACAGGGGGCCTCGGAAACACCATATATTTT. This gives the protein CASTPTGGLGNTIYF. The chain uses TRBV25-1 and TRBJ1-3; 9 nucleotides agree with TRBD1. The CDR3 extends over 15 amino acids. Unmatched junction bases numbered 8, after V lost 7 bases and J lost 4 bases. CDR1 and CDR2 from the germline V gene are MGHDK and SYGVNS. Using reference TRBV25-1 and TRBJ1-3 for the parts outside the CDR3, the full variable domain is EADIYQTPRYLVIGTGKKITLECSQTMGHDKMYWYQQDPGMELHLIHYSYGVNSTEKGDLSSESTVSRIRTEHFPLTLESARPSHTSQYLCASTPTGGLGNTIYFGEGSWLTVV.

CDR3 amino acids: CASSYNDRVLGYTF. CDR3 DNA: TGTGCCAGCAGTTACAACGACAGGGTGCTTGGCTACACCTTC. The genes are TRBV6-5 and TRBJ1-2; 7 nucleotides agree with TRBD1. With V trimmed by 2 bases and J by 7 bases, 7 bases remained unmatched. CDR1 is MNHEY and CDR2 is SVGAGI in the germline V gene. This CDR3 has 14 residues.

The chain couples TRBV5-1 to TRBJ2-2; no clear D. There are 14 residues in the CDR3. V was cut by 0 bases and J by 5 bases, with 8 bases left in between. In germline, CDR1 is SGHRS, CDR2 YFSETQ. The CDR3 coding sequence is TGCGCCAGCAGCTTGGTATTGGGAACCGGGGAGCTGTTTTTT. Translating it yields CASSLVLGTGELFF.

The V call is TRBV6-1, the J call TRBJ1-5; D ambiguous. The germline V gene encodes CDR1 MNHNS and CDR2 SASEGT. This CDR3 has 11 residues. V shed 0 bases and J shed 7 bases, with 1 base lying between them. The CDR3 loop is CASSEAQPQHF. CDR3 in DNA: TGTGCCAGCAGTGAAGCGCAGCCCCAGCATTTT.

This clone was counted only a few times. The V gene is TRBV7-9, the J gene TRBJ1-4; D is ambiguous. CDR1 and CDR2 from the germline V gene are SEHNR and FQNEAQ (reference sequence). V lost 1 base and J 6 bases, leaving 9 bases between the germline ends. CDR3 length equals 14 residues. CDR3 coding DNA: TGTGCCAGCAGCTTAGTGGGTAACCATGAAAAACTGTTTTTT. Its protein product is CASSLVGNHEKLFF.

V and J are TRBV7-3 and TRBJ2-1, with TRBD2 identical over 9 bases. The CDR3 is made up of 16 amino acids. In germline, CDR1 is SGHTA, CDR2 FQGTGA. Trimming removed 5 bases from V and 8 bases from J; junction bases left unmatched: 13. The CDR3 reads CASSLSAGLALDEQFF. The DNA for the CDR3 is TGTGCCAGCAGCCTTTCAGCGGGACTAGCCCTGGATGAGCAGTTCTTC.

The chain joins TRBV18 to TRBJ2-5; D may be TRBD2 (6 bases). CDR1 is KGHSH and CDR2 is LQKENI in the germline V gene. The CDR3 has 13 amino acids. The V and J ends lost 0 bases and 8 bases respectively, with 10 bases between them. CDR3 sequence: CASSPPAGPTQYF. CDR3 DNA: TGTGCCAGCTCACCACCGGCGGGGCCCACCCAGTACTTC.

This chain links TRBV7-9 with TRBJ2-3; D unresolved. Germline assignment: CDR1 SEHNR and CDR2 FQNEAQ (reference sequence). The CDR3 has 14 amino acids. V was trimmed by 1 base and J by 4 bases, leaving 9 bases between them. The CDR3 nucleotides read TGTGCCAGCAGCTTAGGCCAGTTAGCAGATACGCAGTATTTT. Amino acids: CASSLGQLADTQYF.

The gene calls are TRBV25-1 and TRBJ2-1, with 7 bases fitting TRBD2. After removal of 3 bases from V and 2 bases from J, the junction contained 7 bases not matched to a gene. This CDR3 region has 16 residues. Germline assignment: CDR1 MGHDK and CDR2 SYGVNS. CDR3 DNA sequence: TGTGCCAGCAGTGAGATTAGTGGGGGGGCCTACAATGAGCAGTTCTTC. Its protein product is CASSEISGGAYNEQFF.